Following are 4 T cell receptor beta chains from one sample sequenced in a study of pediatric ulcerative colitis. Measured with immunoSEQ multiplex PCR; TCRdb has only the in-frame clones, and not every one. Of fewer than 40,000 clones listed, approximately 78% are singletons. The sequencing sample was made of blood. The receptors derive from a boy under 18 with severe ulcerative colitis.

The chain joins TRBV27 to TRBJ2-1; the match to TRBD1 covers 10 bases. There are 16 residues in the CDR3. J lost 8 bases, V lost 4 bases, and 11 bases had no gene match. The germline gives CDR1 MNHEY, CDR2 SMNVEV (reference sequence). CDR3 bases: TGTGCCAGCAGTTCGACAGGGGGCGCCCCGGTGTATGAGCAGTTCTTC. It specifies CASSSTGGAPVYEQFF.

The chain combines TRBV19 with TRBJ1-5; a possible D gene is TRBD1 (6 bases). The V gene's germline CDR1 is LNHDA and CDR2 SQIVND (reference sequence). Trimming pared 6 bases from V and 3 bases from J, leaving 15 bases between. The CDR3 has 15 residues. The CDR3 region has the DNA TGTGCCAGTAGGTTTCTGGGGGCGATCAATCAGCCCCAGCATTTT. Translating gives CASRFLGAINQPQHF.

This clone appeared once. The chain carries TRBV6-1 and TRBJ1-3; D is ambiguous. V lost 5 bases and J lost 2, with 10 bases in between. The germline gives CDR1 MNHNS, CDR2 SASEGT. The CDR3 runs to 14 residues. CDR3 nucleotide sequence: TGTGCCAGCAGTCCGCAAGGAGCTGGAAACACCATATATTTT. It specifies CASSPQGAGNTIYF.

This rearrangement joins TRBV15 to TRBJ2-5; 7 bases align to TRBD1. The J call may be in error: the DNA end matches TRBJ2-7 better. The CDR3 length is 14 residues. The germline CDR1 and CDR2 sequences are LNHNV and YYDKDF (reference sequence). The CDR3 DNA sequence: TGTGCCACCAGCAGGGGACAGCTAAACTACGAGCAGTACTTC. Translation gives CATSRGQLNYEQYF.